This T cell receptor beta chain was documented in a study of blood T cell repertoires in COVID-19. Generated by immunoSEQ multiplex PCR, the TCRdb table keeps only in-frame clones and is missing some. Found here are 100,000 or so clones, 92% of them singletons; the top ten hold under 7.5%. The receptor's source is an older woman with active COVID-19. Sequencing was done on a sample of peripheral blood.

The CDR3 DNA reads as TGTGCCTGGGCGCCAGGGGGCGCCGACACCGGGGAGCTGTTTTTT. As protein: CAWAPGGADTGELFF. The V call is TRBV30, the J call TRBJ2-2, with TRBD1 matching over 8 bases. Germline trimming cut 5 bases from V and 3 bases from J; bases unmatched to any gene: 8. CDR1 and CDR2 (germline): GTSNPN, SVGIG (reference sequence). This CDR3 has 15 residues.